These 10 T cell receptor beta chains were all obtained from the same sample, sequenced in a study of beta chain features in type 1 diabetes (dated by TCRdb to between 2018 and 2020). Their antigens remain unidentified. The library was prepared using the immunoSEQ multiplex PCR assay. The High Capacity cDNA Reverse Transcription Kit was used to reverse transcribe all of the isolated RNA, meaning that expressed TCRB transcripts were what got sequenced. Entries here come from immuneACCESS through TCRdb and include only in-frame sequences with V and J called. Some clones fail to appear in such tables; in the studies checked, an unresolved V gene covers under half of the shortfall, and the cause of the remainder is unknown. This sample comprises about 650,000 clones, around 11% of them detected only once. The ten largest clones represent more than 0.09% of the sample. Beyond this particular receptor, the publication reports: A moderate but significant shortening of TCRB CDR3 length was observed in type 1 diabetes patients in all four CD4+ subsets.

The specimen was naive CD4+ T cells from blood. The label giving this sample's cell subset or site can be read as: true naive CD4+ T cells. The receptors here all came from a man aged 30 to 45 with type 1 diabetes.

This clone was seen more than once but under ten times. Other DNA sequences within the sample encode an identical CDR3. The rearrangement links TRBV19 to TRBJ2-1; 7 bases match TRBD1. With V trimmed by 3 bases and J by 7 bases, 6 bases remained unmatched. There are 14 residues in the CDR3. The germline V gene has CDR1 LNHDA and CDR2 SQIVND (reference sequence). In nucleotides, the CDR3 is TGTGCCAGTAGTATTGGGCAGGGGGTAAATGAGCAGTTCTTC. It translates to CASSIGQGVNEQFF.

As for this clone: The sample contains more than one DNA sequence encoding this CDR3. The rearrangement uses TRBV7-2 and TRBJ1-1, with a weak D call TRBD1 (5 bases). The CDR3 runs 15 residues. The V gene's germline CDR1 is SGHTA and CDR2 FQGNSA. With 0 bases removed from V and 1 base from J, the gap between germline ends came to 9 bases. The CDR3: CASSLARAGNTEAFF. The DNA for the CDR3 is TGTGCCAGCAGCTTAGCCAGGGCCGGGAACACTGAAGCTTTCTTT.

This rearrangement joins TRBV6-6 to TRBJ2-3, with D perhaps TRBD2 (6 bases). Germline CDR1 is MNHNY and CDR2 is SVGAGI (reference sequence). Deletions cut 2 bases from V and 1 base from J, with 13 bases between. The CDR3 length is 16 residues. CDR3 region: CASSYRATGGTDTQYF. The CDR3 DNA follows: TGTGCCAGCAGTTACCGAGCTACGGGGGGCACAGATACGCAGTATTTT.

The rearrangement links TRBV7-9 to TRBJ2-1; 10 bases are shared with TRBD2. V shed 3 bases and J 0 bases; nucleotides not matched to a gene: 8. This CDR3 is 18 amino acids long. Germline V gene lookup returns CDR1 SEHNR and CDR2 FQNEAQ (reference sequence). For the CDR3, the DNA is TGTGCCAGCAGCTTTAGGCTAGCGGGGGAAAGCTCCTACAATGAGCAGTTCTTC. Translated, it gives CASSFRLAGESSYNEQFF.

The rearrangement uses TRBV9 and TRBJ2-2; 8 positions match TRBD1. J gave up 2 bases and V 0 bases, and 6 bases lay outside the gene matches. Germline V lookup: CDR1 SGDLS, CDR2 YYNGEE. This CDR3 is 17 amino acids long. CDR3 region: CASSVAGDRRNTGELFF. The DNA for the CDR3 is TGTGCCAGCAGCGTAGCCGGGGACAGGAGAAACACCGGGGAGCTGTTTTTT. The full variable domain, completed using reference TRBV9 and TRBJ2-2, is DSGVTQTPKHLITATGQRVTLRCSPRSGDLSVYWYQQSLDQGLQFLIQYYNGEERAKGNILERFSAQQFPDLHSELNLSSLELGDSALYFCASSVAGDRRNTGELFFGEGSRLTVL.

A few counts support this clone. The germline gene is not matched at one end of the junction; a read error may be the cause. The CDR3 protein is CASSRGGAYQETQYF. CDR3 bases: TGTGCTAGCAGCCGGGGGGGGGCCTACCAAGAGACCCAGTACTTC. The chain combines TRBV7-7 with TRBJ2-5; 8 bases map to TRBD2. From germline, CDR1 is SSHAT and CDR2 FNYEAQ (reference sequence). The CDR3 consists of 15 residues. The whole variable domain, filled in from reference TRBV7-7 and TRBJ2-5, reads GAGVSQSPRYKVTKRGQDVTLRCDPISSHATLYWYQQALGQGPEFLTYFNYEAQPDKSGLPSDRFSAERPEGSISTLTIQRTEQRDSAMYRCASSRGGAYQETQYFGPGTRLLVL.

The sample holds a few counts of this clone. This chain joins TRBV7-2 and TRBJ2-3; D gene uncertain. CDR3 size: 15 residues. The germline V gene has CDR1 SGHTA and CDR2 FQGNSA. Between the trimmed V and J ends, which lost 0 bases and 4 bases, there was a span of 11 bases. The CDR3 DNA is TGTGCCAGCAGCTTAGCGGTCTCACCCCCAGATACGCAGTATTTT. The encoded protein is CASSLAVSPPDTQYF.

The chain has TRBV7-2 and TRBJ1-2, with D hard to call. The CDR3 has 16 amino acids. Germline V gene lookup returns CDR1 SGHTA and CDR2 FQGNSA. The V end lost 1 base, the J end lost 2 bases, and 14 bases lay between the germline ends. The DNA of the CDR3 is TGTGCCAGCAGCTTAGGACCCTCACAGACGAACTATGGCTACACCTTC. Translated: CASSLGPSQTNYGYTF.

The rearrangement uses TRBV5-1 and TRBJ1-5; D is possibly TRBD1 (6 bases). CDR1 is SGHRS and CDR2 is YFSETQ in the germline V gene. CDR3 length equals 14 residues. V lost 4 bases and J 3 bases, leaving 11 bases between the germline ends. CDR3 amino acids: CASSPTGANQPQHF. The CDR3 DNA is TGCGCCAGCAGCCCCACGGGGGCCAATCAGCCCCAGCATTTT.

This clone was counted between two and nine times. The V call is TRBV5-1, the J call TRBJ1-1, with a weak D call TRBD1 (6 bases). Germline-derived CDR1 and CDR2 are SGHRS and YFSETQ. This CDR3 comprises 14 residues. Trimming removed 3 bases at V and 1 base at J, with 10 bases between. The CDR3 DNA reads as TGCGCCAGCAGCTCGGTGGGGGCGAACACTGAAGCTTTCTTT. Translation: CASSSVGANTEAFF.